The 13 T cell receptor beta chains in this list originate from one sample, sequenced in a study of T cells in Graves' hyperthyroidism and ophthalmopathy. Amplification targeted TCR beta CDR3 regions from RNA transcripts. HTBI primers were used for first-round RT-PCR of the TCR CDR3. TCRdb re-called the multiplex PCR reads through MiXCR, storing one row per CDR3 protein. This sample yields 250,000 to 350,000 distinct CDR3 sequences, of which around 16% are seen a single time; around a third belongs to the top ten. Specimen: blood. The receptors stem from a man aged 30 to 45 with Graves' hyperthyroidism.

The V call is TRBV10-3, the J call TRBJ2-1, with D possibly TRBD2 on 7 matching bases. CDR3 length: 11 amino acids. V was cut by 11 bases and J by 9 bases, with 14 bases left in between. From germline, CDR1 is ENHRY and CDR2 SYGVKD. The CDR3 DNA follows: TGTGCCGCCCGGGCGGGGGCTGAGCAGTTCTTC. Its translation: CAARAGAEQFF.

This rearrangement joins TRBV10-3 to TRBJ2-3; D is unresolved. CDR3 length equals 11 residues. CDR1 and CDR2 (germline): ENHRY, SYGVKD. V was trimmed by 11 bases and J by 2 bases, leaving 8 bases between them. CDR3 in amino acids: CAAGTTDTQYF. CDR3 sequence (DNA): TGTGCCGCCGGAACCACAGATACGCAGTATTTT.

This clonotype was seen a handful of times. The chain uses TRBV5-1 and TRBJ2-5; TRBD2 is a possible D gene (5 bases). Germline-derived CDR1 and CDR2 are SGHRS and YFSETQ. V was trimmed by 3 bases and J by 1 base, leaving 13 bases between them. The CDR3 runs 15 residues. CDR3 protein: CASSWGEVIQETQYF. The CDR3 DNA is TGCGCCAGCAGCTGGGGAGAGGTCATCCAAGAGACCCAGTACTTC.

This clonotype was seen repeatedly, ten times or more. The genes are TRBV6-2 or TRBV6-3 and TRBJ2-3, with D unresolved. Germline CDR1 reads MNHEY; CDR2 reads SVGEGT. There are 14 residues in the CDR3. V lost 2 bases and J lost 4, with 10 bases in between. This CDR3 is CASSYDLPSDTQYF. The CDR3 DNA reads TGTGCCAGCAGTTACGACCTTCCGTCAGATACGCAGTATTTT.

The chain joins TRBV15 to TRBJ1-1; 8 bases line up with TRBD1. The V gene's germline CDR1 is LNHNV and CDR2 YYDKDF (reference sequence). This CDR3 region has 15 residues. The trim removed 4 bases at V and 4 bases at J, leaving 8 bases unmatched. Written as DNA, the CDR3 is TGTGCCACCAGCACAAGACAGGGGAAGGGCACTGAAGCTTTCTTT. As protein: CATSTRQGKGTEAFF.

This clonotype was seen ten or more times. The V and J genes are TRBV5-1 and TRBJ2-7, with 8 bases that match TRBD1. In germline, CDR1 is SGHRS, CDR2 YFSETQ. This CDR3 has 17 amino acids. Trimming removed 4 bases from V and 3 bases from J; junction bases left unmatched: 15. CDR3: CASSTYGPDRVDYEQYF. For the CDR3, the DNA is TGCGCCAGCAGCACATACGGGCCGGACAGGGTCGACTACGAGCAGTACTTC.

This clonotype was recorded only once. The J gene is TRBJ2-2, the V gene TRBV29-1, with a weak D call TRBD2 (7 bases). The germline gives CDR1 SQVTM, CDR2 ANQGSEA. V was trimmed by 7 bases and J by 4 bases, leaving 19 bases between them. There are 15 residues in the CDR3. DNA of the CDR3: TGCAGCGCCGGGGGGCCCCACGCGAGCACCGGGGAGCTGTTTTTT. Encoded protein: CSAGGPHASTGELFF.

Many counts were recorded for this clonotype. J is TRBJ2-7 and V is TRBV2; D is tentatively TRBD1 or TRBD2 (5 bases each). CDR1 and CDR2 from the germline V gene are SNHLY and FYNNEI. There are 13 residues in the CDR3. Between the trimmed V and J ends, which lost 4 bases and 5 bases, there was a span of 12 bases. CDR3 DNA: TGTGCCAGCAGTGGGGACGGAGCCAACGAGCAGTACTTC. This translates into CASSGDGANEQYF.

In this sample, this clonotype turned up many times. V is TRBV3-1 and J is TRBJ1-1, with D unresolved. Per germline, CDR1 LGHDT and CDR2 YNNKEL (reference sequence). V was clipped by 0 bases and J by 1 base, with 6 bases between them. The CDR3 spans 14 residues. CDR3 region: CASSQDNGNTEAFF. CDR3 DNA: TGTGCCAGCAGCCAAGATAACGGGAACACTGAAGCTTTCTTT.

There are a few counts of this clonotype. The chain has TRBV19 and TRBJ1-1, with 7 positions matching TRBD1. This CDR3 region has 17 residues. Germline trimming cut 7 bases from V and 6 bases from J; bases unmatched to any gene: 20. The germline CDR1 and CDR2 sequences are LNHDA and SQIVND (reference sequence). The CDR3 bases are TGTGCCAGTACCCCCGGAGCAGACAGGGTCGGTTTCCCTGAAGCTTTCTTT. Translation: CASTPGADRVGFPEAFF.

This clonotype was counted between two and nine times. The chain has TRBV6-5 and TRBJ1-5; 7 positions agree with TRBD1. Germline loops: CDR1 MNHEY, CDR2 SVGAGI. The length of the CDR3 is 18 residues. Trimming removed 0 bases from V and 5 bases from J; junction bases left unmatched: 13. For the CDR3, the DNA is TGTGCCAGCAGTTACTCCACCTTAGGACAGGCAAGGGATCAGCCCCAGCATTTT. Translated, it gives CASSYSTLGQARDQPQHF.

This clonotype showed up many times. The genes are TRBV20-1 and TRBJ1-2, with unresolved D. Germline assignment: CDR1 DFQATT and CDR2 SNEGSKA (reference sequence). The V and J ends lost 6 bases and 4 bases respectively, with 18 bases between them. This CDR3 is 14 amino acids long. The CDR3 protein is CSALVPNKSYGYTF. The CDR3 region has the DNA TGCAGTGCCCTAGTCCCCAATAAAAGCTATGGCTACACCTTC.

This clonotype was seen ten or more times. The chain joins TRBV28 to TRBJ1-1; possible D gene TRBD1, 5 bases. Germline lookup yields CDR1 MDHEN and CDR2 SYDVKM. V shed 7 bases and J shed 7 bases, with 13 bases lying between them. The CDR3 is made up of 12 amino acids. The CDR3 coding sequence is TGTGCCAGCACGCCCGCAGGGTATGAAGCTTTCTTT. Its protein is CASTPAGYEAFF.